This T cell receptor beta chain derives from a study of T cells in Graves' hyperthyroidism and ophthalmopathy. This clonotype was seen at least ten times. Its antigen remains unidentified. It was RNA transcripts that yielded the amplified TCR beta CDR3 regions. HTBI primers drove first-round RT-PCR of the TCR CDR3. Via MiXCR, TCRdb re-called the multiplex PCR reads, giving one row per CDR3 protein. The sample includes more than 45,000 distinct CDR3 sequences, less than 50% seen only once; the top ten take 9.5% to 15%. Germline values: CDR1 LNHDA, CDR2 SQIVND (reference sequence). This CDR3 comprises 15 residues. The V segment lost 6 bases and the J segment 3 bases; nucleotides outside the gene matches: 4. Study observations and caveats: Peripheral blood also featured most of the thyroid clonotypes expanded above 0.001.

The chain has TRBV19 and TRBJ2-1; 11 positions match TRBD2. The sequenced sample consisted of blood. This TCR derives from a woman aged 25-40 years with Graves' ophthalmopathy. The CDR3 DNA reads TGTGCCAGTAGCACCCTAGCGGGAGGCTACAATGAGCAGTTCTTC. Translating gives CASSTLAGGYNEQFF.